A selection of T cell receptor beta chains follows, all from one sample in a study of beta chain features in type 1 diabetes. Generated by immunoSEQ multiplex PCR, the TCRdb table keeps only in-frame clones and is missing some. Of hundreds of thousands of clones detected, around 13% appear once; the ten largest clones hold approximately 0.035%. Sequencing input: naive CD4+ T cells from blood. These receptors originate from a man younger than 40 in good health. Both conserved end residues are part of each CDR3. The D gene is left open where the match is weak. Rows give clone size only sometimes, using once, few, many, or a class for an expanded clone.

TRBJ2-3 | NA | few | TRBV9 | TGTGCCAGCAGCGTGGGCGTTCGGGATACGCAGTATTTT | CASSVGVRDTQYF
TRBJ2-3 | NA | few | TRBV21-1 | TGTGCCAGCACAATTGGCGGGACTAGCGGGACAGATACGCAGTATTTT | CASTIGGTSGTDTQYF
TRBJ2-5 | TRBD2 | NA | TRBV7-2 | TGTGCCAGCAGCCTTAGCGGGAGGGCCGCGGAGACCCAGTACTTC | CASSLSGRAAETQYF
TRBJ2-1 | NA | few | TRBV9 | TGTGCCAGCAGCGTAGAGGGAAATTCCTACAATGAGCAGTTCTTC | CASSVEGNSYNEQFF
TRBJ1-6 | NA | NA | TRBV29-1 | TGCAGCGTTGGGGCCGGGGGACATTCACCCCTCCACTTT | CSVGAGGHSPLHF
TRBJ2-5 | NA | few | TRBV4-3 | TGCGCCAGCAGCCAAGACCAGGGTCGGGAGACCCAGTACTTC | CASSQDQGRETQYF
TRBJ2-3 | TRBD2 | few | TRBV11-2 | TGTGCCAGCCGGCGGGGGGCCGAAGATACGCAGTATTTT | CASRRGAEDTQYF
TRBJ2-1 | TRBD1 | NA | TRBV28 | TGTGCCAGCACCAGAGACAGGGCAGAGCAGTTCTTC | CASTRDRAEQFF
TRBJ2-5 | NA | few | TRBV6-1 | TGTGCCAGCAACACTTACGAAGGGAGGGAGACCCAGTACTTC | CASNTYEGRETQYF
TRBJ2-1 | NA | NA | TRBV6-1 | TGTGCCAGCAGTGAAGCAACAGGTATATACAATGAGCAGTTCTTC | CASSEATGIYNEQFF
TRBJ2-3 | TRBD2 | few | TRBV7-8 | TGTGCCAGCAGCCCAGGCGCCGGGACTAGCTGGGATACGCAGTATTTT | CASSPGAGTSWDTQYF
TRBJ2-5 | NA | few | TRBV7-6 | TGTGCCAGCAGGCGGACATATAGTCAAGAGACCCAGTACTTC | CASRRTYSQETQYF
TRBJ2-5 | NA | few | TRBV7-3 | TGTGCCAGCAGCTTACAGAGAGAAGAGACCCAGTACTTC | CASSLQREETQYF
TRBJ2-1 | TRBD2 | few | TRBV7-9 | TGTGCCAGCAGCGTAATGGGGACTAGCGGATACAATGAGCAGTTCTTC | CASSVMGTSGYNEQFF
TRBJ2-2 | NA | NA | TRBV9 | TGTGCCAGCAGCGTCCTAGCTCAGAACACCGGGGAGCTGTTTTTT | CASSVLAQNTGELFF
TRBJ2-4 | TRBD2 | NA | TRBV6-5 | TGTGCCAGCAGTTACTCCAGCGGGGGAGCCAAAAACATTCAGTACTTC | CASSYSSGGAKNIQYF
TRBJ1-4 | NA | few | TRBV9 | TGTGCCAGCAGCGGGGGTGGTCAGTCTGATGAAAAACTGTTTTTT | CASSGGGQSDEKLFF
TRBJ1-1 | NA | NA | TRBV5-4 | TGTGCCAGCAGCTTTCCGGGCCTGAACACTGAAGCTTTCTTT | CASSFPGLNTEAFF
TRBJ2-1 | TRBD2 | NA | TRBV29-1 | TGCAGCGGGGGACTAGCGGGTTACAATGAGCAGTTCTTC | CSGGLAGYNEQFF
TRBJ2-3 | NA | NA | TRBV9 | TGTGCCAGCAGCGAAATCTCTCGCCCTACCAGCACAGATACGCAGTATTTT | CASSEISRPTSTDTQYF
TRBJ2-5 | NA | few | TRBV7-9 | TGTGCCAGCAGCTTAATTCCTTCCGGGGGCGAGACCCAGTACTTC | CASSLIPSGGETQYF
TRBJ2-5 | TRBD2 | NA | TRBV7-8 | TGTGCCAGCAGCTTTCAAGCGGGGGGACAAGAGACCCAGTACTTC | CASSFQAGGQETQYF
TRBJ2-1 | NA | few | TRBV7-2 | TGTGCCAGCAGCTTAGTAGGCGGGGTTACCTACAATGAGCAGTTCTTC | CASSLVGGVTYNEQFF
TRBJ2-1 | TRBD2 | few | TRBV5-6 | TGTGCCAGCACTCGACTAGCGGGAAAGAATGAGCAGTTCTTC | CASTRLAGKNEQFF
TRBJ2-3 | NA | few | TRBV14 | TGTGCCAGCAGCCTTTTACCGACCACATCCACAGATACGCAGTATTTT | CASSLLPTTSTDTQYF
TRBJ2-5 | TRBD2 | NA | TRBV7-2 | TGTGCCAGCAGCTTGGCCCTGATAGCGGGAAGGGGGGAGACCCAGTACTTC | CASSLALIAGRGETQYF
TRBJ2-4 | NA | NA | TRBV4-1 | TGCGCCAGCAGCCAGGACAGTCTAGCCAAAAACATTCAGTACTTC | CASSQDSLAKNIQYF
TRBJ2-3 | NA | few | TRBV7-9 | TGTGCCAGCAGCTTAGCGGACAACGCAGGAGATACGCAGTATTTT | CASSLADNAGDTQYF
TRBJ1-2 | NA | NA | TRBV5-1 | TGCGCCAGCAGCTTGGATAGCGCGTATGGCTACACCTTC | CASSLDSAYGYTF
TRBJ2-1 | TRBD1 | few | TRBV4-1 | TGCGCCAGCAGCCAAGGGGACAGGACCAGGCTGAATGAGCAGTTCTTC | CASSQGDRTRLNEQFF
TRBJ2-1 | NA | few | TRBV21-1 | TGTGCCAGCAGCAAAGCGGGACCGGTGTACAATGAGCAGTTCTTC | CASSKAGPVYNEQFF
TRBJ1-1 | NA | few | TRBV19 | TGTGCCAGTAGTACAGTCATGAACACTGAAGCTTTCTTT | CASSTVMNTEAFF
TRBJ2-3 | NA | NA | TRBV25-1 | TGTGCCAGCAGTGTGGTTGGCCCGGATACGCAGTATTTT | CASSVVGPDTQYF
TRBJ2-5 | NA | NA | TRBV5-1 | TGCGCCAGCAGCTTCGGGGGGCGAGAGACCCAGTACTTC | CASSFGGRETQYF
TRBJ2-1 | TRBD1 | few | TRBV18 | TGTGCCAGCTCACCCGGGACAGGGGGCATGCATGAGCAGTTCTTC | CASSPGTGGMHEQFF
TRBJ2-7 | TRBD1 | NA | TRBV19 | TGTGCCAGTAGAGACAGGGGGCGCGGCGAGCAGTACTTC | CASRDRGRGEQYF
TRBJ2-5 | TRBD2 | NA | TRBV28 | TGTGCCGCCCGGCCCTTAGCGGGAGGTATTCTGGGAGAGACCCAGTACTTC | CAARPLAGGILGETQYF
TRBJ1-2 | NA | NA | TRBV30 | TGTGCCTGGAGTGCTAGGGGCCTTTATGGCTACACCTTC | CAWSARGLYGYTF
TRBJ2-3 | TRBD2 | few | TRBV2 | TGTGCCAGCAAAGAGGCTAGCGGTTCCGATACGCAGTATTTT | CASKEASGSDTQYF
TRBJ2-2 | TRBD2 | few | TRBV4-3 | TGCGCCAGCAGCCAAGATAAGCGGGAGCGAACCGGGGAGCTGTTTTTT | CASSQDKRERTGELFF
TRBJ2-3 | TRBD2 | few | TRBV7-2 | TGTGCCAGCAGCTTAAATGGACTAGCCGGCACAGATACGCAGTATTTT | CASSLNGLAGTDTQYF